The present T cell receptor beta chain was sequenced within a study of blood T cell repertoires in COVID-19. Study in general: Sites across the United States, Italy and Spain contributed samples from acute and convalescent COVID-19. T cells, B-cell-depleted T cells, or PBMCs supplied cDNA or gDNA.

The V segment lost 6 bases and the J segment 5 bases; nucleotides outside the gene matches: 1. Germline V gene data show CDR1 as SNHLY and CDR2 as FYNNEI. The CDR3 is made up of 14 amino acids. As handled by the study authors: It was from reference gene primer amplification that nucleated cell counts were estimated. Produced via immunoSEQ multiplex PCR; TCRdb's table is partial and in-frame only. V and J calls and clone size follow that table, whereas D and trimming were derived from the DNA. The sample carries roughly 250,000 clones, 70% to 90% recorded once. The J gene is TRBJ2-1, the V gene TRBV2, with 13 positions matching TRBD2. The sequenced sample was peripheral blood. The sequence derives from a woman aged 40 to 50 with acute or convalescent COVID-19. CDR3 coding DNA: TGTGCCAGCAGAGGGACTAGCGGGAACAATGAGCAGTTCTTC. It is translated as CASRGTSGNNEQFF.